A single T cell receptor beta chain is shown here with its context. Its antigen is still unknown. CDR1 is KGHSH and CDR2 is LQKENI in the germline V gene. V was pared by 3 bases and J by 3 bases, with 20 bases between. The CDR3 spans 17 residues. The entry originates in a study of cytomegalovirus exposure and HLA in healthy donors. At the level of the study: The same platform was used for the 130 or so validation repertoires as for the approximately 730 first-cohort repertoires, as reported in a later analysis. Study results and caveats: Subsequent analysis showed first-cohort TCR clusters tending to co-occur in some 120 validation repertoires. Overall, roughly 160 TCR beta chains were annotated as cytomegalovirus-associated. Reported performance of the classifier showed diagnosis of cytomegalovirus status with high specificity and sensitivity.

The protocol was immunoSEQ multiplex PCR, while the TCRdb copy is restricted to in-frame clones and leaves out a portion. Of 200,000 or so clones detected, around 83% appear once; the ten largest clones hold over 10%. This rearrangement joins TRBV18 to TRBJ1-1; tentative D call: TRBD1 (5 bases). The sequence came from a woman aged 25 to 39 in good health and CMV-seropositive. Sequencing was done on a sample of PBMCs. The CDR3 region has the DNA TGTGCCAGCTCACCTATTTTTTCAGGGATTGTGGACACTGAAGCTTTCTTT. The encoded protein is CASSPIFSGIVDTEAFF. Filled out from reference TRBV18 and TRBJ1-1, the complete variable domain reads NAGVMQNPRHLVRRRGQEARLRCSPMKGHSHVYWYRQLPEEGLKFMVYLQKENIIDESGMPKERFSAEFPKEGPSILRIQQVVRGDSAAYFCASSPIFSGIVDTEAFFGQGTRLTVV.